These 21 T cell receptor beta chains were all obtained from the same sample, sequenced in a study of vaccination effects on CD4 cells after COVID-19. Data came from immunoSEQ multiplex PCR; TCRdb stores just in-frame clones and leaves some out. The sample has fewer than 35,000 clones; about 60% are singletons. Antigen specificity for these receptors is unknown. Once cultured for under 11 days, the cells underwent separation to obtain CD4+ T cells. The sample here was CD4+ T cells from PBMCs cultured without peptide, taken before COVID-19 vaccination. The receptors derive from a human donor who received a COVID-19 vaccine.

The sample holds a few counts of this clone. The chain employs TRBV10-2 and TRBJ2-7; TRBD1 matches at 8 bases. The germline CDR1 and CDR2 sequences are WSHSY and SAAADI. This CDR3 has 13 amino acids. Trimming cost V 6 bases and J 4 bases; bases outside gene matches: 5. The CDR3 spells CASSRDRLYEQYF. CDR3 coding DNA: TGCGCCAGCAGCCGGGACAGGCTGTACGAGCAGTACTTC.

The chain joins TRBV6-1 to TRBJ2-3; 8 bases are a match to TRBD1. This CDR3 is 15 amino acids long. The ends lost 2 bases at V and 3 bases at J; junction bases unmatched: 4. Germline lookup yields CDR1 MNHNS and CDR2 SASEGT. CDR3 bases: TGTGCCAGCAGTGAATATGGACAGGGTACAGATACGCAGTATTTT. Its translation is CASSEYGQGTDTQYF.

This chain links TRBV18 with TRBJ2-1; 14 bases are a match to TRBD2. The length of the CDR3 is 15 residues. The germline V gene has CDR1 KGHSH and CDR2 LQKENI. After removal of 4 bases from V and 7 bases from J, the junction contained 3 bases not matched to a gene. The CDR3, as DNA: TGTGCCAGCTCACGGGGGACTAGCGGGAGTAATGAGCAGTTCTTC. Its protein is CASSRGTSGSNEQFF.

The sample holds one count of this clone. The gene calls are TRBV3-1 (or the pseudogene TRBV3-2) and TRBJ2-5, with TRBD2 matching 8 bases. The CDR3 sequence is 15 residues long. Germline CDR1 LGHDT, CDR2 YNNKEL (reference sequence). The ends lost 1 base at V and 7 bases at J; junction bases unmatched: 8. The CDR3: CASSQVLREGPTQYF. The CDR3 region has the DNA TGTGCCAGCAGCCAAGTTTTACGGGAGGGCCCGACCCAGTACTTC.

The genes are TRBV18 and TRBJ2-2, with D maybe TRBD2 (5 bases). V was shortened by 0 bases and J by 0 bases, with 8 bases between the two germline ends. In germline, CDR1 is KGHSH, CDR2 LQKENI. The CDR3 consists of 16 residues. The CDR3 nucleotides read TGTGCCAGCTCACCACCGATGAGGGCGAACACCGGGGAGCTGTTTTTT. This gives the protein CASSPPMRANTGELFF.

The rearrangement joins TRBV25-1 to TRBJ1-2; TRBD1 agrees at 9 bases. The CDR3 covers 12 residues. The germline CDR1 and CDR2 sequences are MGHDK and SYGVNS. Losses at the gene ends were 5 bases for V and 7 bases for J; bases not matched to a gene: 2. CDR3 nucleotides: TGTGCCAGCAGTCGGGACAGGGTTGGCTACACCTTC. Residues: CASSRDRVGYTF.

V usage is TRBV2 and J usage is TRBJ1-2; perhaps TRBD1 as D (5 bases). CDR3 length: 12 amino acids. CDR1 and CDR2 (germline): SNHLY, FYNNEI. The V and J ends lost 6 bases and 6 bases respectively, with 11 bases between them. DNA of the CDR3: TGTGCCAGCAGAACTCTCAGGGATGGCTACACCTTC. Encoded protein: CASRTLRDGYTF.

The V and J genes are TRBV15 and TRBJ2-2, with a possible D match to TRBD1 (6 bases). V shed 5 bases and J shed 6 bases, with 19 bases lying between them. Looked up from germline, CDR1 is LNHNV and CDR2 is YYDKDF (reference sequence). The CDR3 has 16 residues. CDR3 DNA: TGTGCCACCAGCGGGGACATTTCAGGGGTGGCCGGGGAGCTGTTTTTT. It encodes CATSGDISGVAGELFF.

V is TRBV4-1 and J is TRBJ2-3; 16 bases are shared with TRBD2. CDR1 MGHRA and CDR2 YSYEKL come from the germline V gene. With 4 bases clipped from V and 0 bases from J, the junction kept 4 bases outside the gene matches. The CDR3 is 18 residues long. This CDR3 reads CASSPGTSGRGSTDTQYF. Written as DNA, the CDR3 is TGCGCCAGCAGCCCTGGGACTAGCGGGAGGGGTAGCACAGATACGCAGTATTTT.

This rearrangement joins TRBV5-4 to TRBJ2-7, with 11 bases that match TRBD1. CDR1 and CDR2 from the germline V gene are SGHNT and YYREEE (reference sequence). The CDR3 totals 14 residues. The V gene end was trimmed by 4 bases and the J gene end by 2 bases; junction bases not matched to a gene: 2. The CDR3 nucleotides are TGTGCCAGCAGCCCGGGACAGGGGGCCTACGAGCAGTACTTC. Protein product: CASSPGQGAYEQYF.

This chain uses TRBV7-7 with TRBJ2-3; D gene uncertain. This CDR3 is built from 13 residues. Germline V gene lookup returns CDR1 SSHAT and CDR2 FNYEAQ (reference sequence). Trimming shortened V by 5 bases and J by 0 bases, and 6 bases separated the two germline ends. CDR3 coding DNA: TGTGCCAGCAGCCCTATAAGCACAGATACGCAGTATTTT. Protein sequence: CASSPISTDTQYF.

The V and J genes are TRBV30 and TRBJ1-6, with 8 bases fitting TRBD1. V gave up 5 bases and J gave up 7 bases; unmatched junction bases: 4. The CDR3 contains 13 residues. CDR1 is GTSNPN, CDR2 SVGIG, per germline (reference sequence). The CDR3 loop is CAWHRQGNSPLHF. The CDR3 DNA reads as TGTGCCTGGCATCGACAGGGGAATTCACCCCTCCACTTT.

The rearrangement uses TRBV11-1 and TRBJ2-3; D gene unclear. V was trimmed by 0 bases and J by 0 bases, leaving 4 bases between them. This CDR3 spans 14 amino acids. Germline CDR1 and CDR2: SGHAT and FQDESV (reference sequence). The CDR3 reads CASSLADSTDTQYF. The CDR3 nucleotides read TGTGCCAGCAGCTTAGCGGATAGCACAGATACGCAGTATTTT.

In this sample, this clone turned up once. The V call is TRBV28, the J call TRBJ2-7; D possibly corresponds to TRBD1 (6 bases). Germline loops: CDR1 MDHEN, CDR2 SYDVKM. V was clipped by 5 bases and J by 5 bases, with 10 bases between them. The CDR3 extends over 12 amino acids. The CDR3 sequence is CASSRTGHEQYF. CDR3 DNA sequence: TGTGCCAGCAGTCGTACAGGGCACGAGCAGTACTTC.

This CDR3 reads CASGGRAETQYF. In DNA form, the CDR3 reads TGTGCCAGTGGAGGGAGAGCCGAGACCCAGTACTTC. This chain connects TRBV19 to TRBJ2-5, with D tentatively TRBD2 (6 bases). V was shortened by 8 bases and J by 5 bases, with 12 bases between the two germline ends. The CDR3 loop spans 12 amino acids. Germline values: CDR1 LNHDA, CDR2 SQIVND (reference sequence).

The chain joins TRBV6-5 to TRBJ2-5, with 7 bases fitting TRBD2. Germline loops: CDR1 MNHEY, CDR2 SVGAGI. V shed 6 bases, J shed 3 bases, and the junction held 7 bases outside the gene matches. The CDR3 totals 14 residues. The CDR3 loop reads CASSPRDYKETQYF. The DNA for the CDR3 is TGTGCCAGCAGCCCCCGGGACTACAAAGAGACCCAGTACTTC.

The chain couples TRBV6-6 to TRBJ1-6; possible D gene TRBD1, 6 bases. The CDR3 has 16 residues. In germline, CDR1 is MNHNY, CDR2 SVGAGI (reference sequence). The V end lost 3 bases, the J end lost 0 bases, and 9 bases lay between the germline ends. The CDR3, as DNA: TGTGCCAGCAGTTATGACAGGAGCTCCTATAATTCACCCCTCCACTTT. This translates into CASSYDRSSYNSPLHF.

This rearrangement joins TRBV25-1 to TRBJ1-2, with unresolved D. Germline values: CDR1 MGHDK, CDR2 SYGVNS. The V gene lost 1 base and the J gene lost 3 bases, with 18 bases spanning the gap. This CDR3 is 17 amino acids long. The CDR3 is CASSELGTSDTHYGYTF. In DNA form, the CDR3 reads TGTGCCAGCAGTGAATTAGGAACCAGTGACACGCACTATGGCTACACCTTC.

This rearrangement joins TRBV5-6 to TRBJ2-7, with unresolved D. CDR1 and CDR2 (germline): SGHDT, YYEEEE. With 7 bases removed from V and 3 bases from J, the gap between germline ends came to 17 bases. This CDR3 has 14 amino acids. CDR3 residues: CASAPWPADYEQYF. The CDR3 DNA is TGTGCCAGCGCCCCCTGGCCAGCTGACTACGAGCAGTACTTC.

V gene TRBV10-3 combines with J gene TRBJ1-1; D gene ambiguous. Trimming stripped 3 bases from V and 2 bases from J, with 13 bases between. This CDR3 is 15 amino acids long. Germline V lookup: CDR1 ENHRY, CDR2 SYGVKD. Here the CDR3 DNA reads TGTGCCATCAGTGATTACGGAACCAGAAACACTGAAGCTTTCTTT. Amino acid sequence: CAISDYGTRNTEAFF.

A few counts support this clone. The rearrangement links TRBV12-5 to TRBJ1-3; no clear D gene. This CDR3 spans 12 amino acids. Looked up from germline, CDR1 is LGHNT and CDR2 is FRNRAP. Trimming removed 1 base at V and 4 bases at J, with 2 bases between. CDR3 loop: CASGLGGNTIYF. In nucleotides, the CDR3 is TGTGCTAGTGGTTTGGGGGGAAACACCATATATTTT.